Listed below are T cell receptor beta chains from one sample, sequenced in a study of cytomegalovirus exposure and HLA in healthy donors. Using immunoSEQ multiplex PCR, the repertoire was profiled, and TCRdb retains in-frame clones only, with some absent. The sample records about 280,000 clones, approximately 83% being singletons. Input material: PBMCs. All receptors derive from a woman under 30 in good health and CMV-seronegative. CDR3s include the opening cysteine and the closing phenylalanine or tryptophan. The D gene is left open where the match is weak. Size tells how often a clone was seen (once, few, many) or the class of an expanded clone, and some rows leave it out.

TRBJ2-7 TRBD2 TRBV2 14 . TGTGCCAGCACCCGGGACTACGACTATTACGAGCAGTACTTC CASTRDYDYYEQYF
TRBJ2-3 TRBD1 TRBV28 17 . TGTGCCAGCAGTTCCCACACAGGGGGCGCTACTACAGATACGCAGTATTTT CASSSHTGGATTDTQYF
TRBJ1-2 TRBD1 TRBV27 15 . TGTGCCAGCAGTCCATTGGGACAGGGAATTAGCGGCTACACCTTC CASSPLGQGISGYTF
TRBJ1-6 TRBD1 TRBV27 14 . TGTGCCAGCAGTCCTGGGACAGGGAAGTCACCCCTCCACTTT CASSPGTGKSPLHF
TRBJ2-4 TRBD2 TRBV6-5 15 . TGTGCCAGCAGTCATCAGCGGGGGCCAAGGAACATTCAGTACTTC CASSHQRGPRNIQYF
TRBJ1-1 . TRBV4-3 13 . TGCGCCAGCAGCCAAGTAGGGGGCACTGAAGCTTTCTTT CASSQVGGTEAFF
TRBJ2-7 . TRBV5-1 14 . TGCGCCAGCAGCTTGGCCCCGGCGGACTACGAGCAGTACTTC CASSLAPADYEQYF
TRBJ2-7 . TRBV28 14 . TGTGCCAGCAGCCTTCTGGAGGAGACCTACGAGCAGTACTTC CASSLLEETYEQYF
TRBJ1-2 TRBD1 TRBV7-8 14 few TGTGCCAGCAGCTTAGGAGAGGACAGGGAGGTCTACACCTTC CASSLGEDREVYTF
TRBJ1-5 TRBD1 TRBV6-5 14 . TGTGCCAGCAACCCGACAGGGAAGGGTCAGCCCCAGCATTTT CASNPTGKGQPQHF
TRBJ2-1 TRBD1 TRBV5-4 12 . TGTGCCAGCAACAGTGAGGGGGCAGGGCAGTTCTTC CASNSEGAGQFF
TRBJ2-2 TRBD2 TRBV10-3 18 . TGTGCCATCAGCCGGATGACTAGCGGGAGGGGCGACACCGGGGAGCTGTTTTTT CAISRMTSGRGDTGELFF
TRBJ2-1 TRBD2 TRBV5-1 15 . TGCGCCAGCAGCTTGGGGACTAGCTACTACAATGAGCAGTTCTTC CASSLGTSYYNEQFF
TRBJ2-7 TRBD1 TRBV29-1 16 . TGCAGCGTCTCGGACAGGGCAAAGTGGGGCTCCTACGAGCAGTACTTC CSVSDRAKWGSYEQYF
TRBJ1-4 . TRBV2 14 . TGTGCCAGCAGTGAAGCGCCGGGGGGAGAAAAACTGTTTTTT CASSEAPGGEKLFF
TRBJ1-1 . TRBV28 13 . TGTGCCAGCAGCCAAGGGGAGGGTTGGGGAGCTTTCTTT CASSQGEGWGAFF
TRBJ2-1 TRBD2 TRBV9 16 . TGTGCCAGCAGCGCCAGAAGGCTAGCGGATAACCATGAGCAGTTCTTC CASSARRLADNHEQFF
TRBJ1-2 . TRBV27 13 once TGTGCCAGCAGTTACAGGGTAAACTATGGCTACACCTTC CASSYRVNYGYTF
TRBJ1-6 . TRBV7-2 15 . TGTGCCAGCAGCTTCCAGGGCCCTGGGAATTCACCCCTCCACTTT CASSFQGPGNSPLHF
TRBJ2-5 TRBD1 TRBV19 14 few TGTGCCAGTAGTCGACAGGGATTCAAAGAGACCCAGTACTTC CASSRQGFKETQYF
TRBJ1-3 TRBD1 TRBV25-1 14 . TGTGCCAGCTCGACAGGGGGCTATGGAAACACCATATATTTT CASSTGGYGNTIYF
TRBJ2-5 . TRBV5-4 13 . TGTGCCAGCAGCCCCAGATCACAAGAGACCCAGTACTTC CASSPRSQETQYF
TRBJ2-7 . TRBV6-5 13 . TGTGCCAGCAGTCCCCGGACTGCATACGAGCAGTACTTC CASSPRTAYEQYF
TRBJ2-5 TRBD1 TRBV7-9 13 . TGTGCCAGCAGCCGACAGGGTGGAGAGACCCAGTACTTC CASSRQGGETQYF